The 32 T cell receptor beta chains reported below all come from one sample, sequenced in a study of T-cell reconstitution after alpha-beta-depleted transplantation in children. Using unique molecular identifiers, the investigators prepared the TCRbeta library. TCRdb reprocessed the PCR reads with MiXCR, giving one entry per CDR3 protein. This table holds around 420,000 distinct CDR3 sequences, around 15% found once. This sample comprised PBMCs, mostly from graft donor cells, obtained 360 days after TCRalphabeta/CD19-depleted stem cell transplant. The receptors stem from a boy under three years old who had a stem cell transplant for Wiskott-Aldrich syndrome, so the T cells may come from the graft donor.

The chain employs TRBV29-1 and TRBJ2-5; no clear D. Germline-derived CDR1 and CDR2 are SQVTM and ANQGSEA. This CDR3 has 13 amino acids. Trimming took 7 bases from V and 5 from J, leaving 17 bases between them. In nucleotides, the CDR3 is TGCAGCGCCTGCCGTTGGTTTTGGGAGACCCAGTACTTC. Protein product: CSACRWFWETQYF.

A few counts support this clonotype. V usage is TRBV4-1 and J usage is TRBJ2-1; 10 nucleotides line up with TRBD2. V gave up 1 base and J gave up 1 base; unmatched junction bases: 10. The CDR3 consists of 19 residues. The germline V gene has CDR1 MGHRA and CDR2 YSYEKL. The CDR3 bases are TGCGCCAGCAGCCAAGGCCTAGCGGGGGTTCCCTTATCCTACAATGAGCAGTTCTTC. It codes for CASSQGLAGVPLSYNEQFF.

This clonotype showed up just a few times. The V call is TRBV20-1, the J call TRBJ2-5, with 8 bases identical to TRBD1. Germline-derived CDR1 and CDR2 are DFQATT and SNEGSKA (reference sequence). CDR3 length equals 14 residues. V lost 0 bases, J lost 5 bases, and 5 bases stayed unmatched. CDR3 region: CSARDNRQGETQYF. DNA of the CDR3: TGCAGTGCTAGAGATAACAGACAGGGGGAGACCCAGTACTTC.

The chain carries TRBV12-3 or TRBV12-4 and TRBJ1-4; 7 positions agree with TRBD1. The J segment lost 4 bases and the V segment lost 6 bases, leaving 5 bases of the junction unmatched. The CDR3 covers 14 residues. The CDR3 loop reads CASRDRDHNEKLFF. CDR3 bases: TGTGCCAGCAGAGACAGGGATCATAATGAAAAACTGTTTTTT.

This clonotype was seen a few times. The CDR3 spells CASGQSSGNTIYF. The CDR3 DNA reads TGTGCCAGCGGACAGAGCTCTGGAAACACCATATATTTT. The V gene is TRBV12-3 or TRBV12-4, the J gene TRBJ1-3; tentatively, D is TRBD1 (6 bases). Trimming cost V 8 bases and J 0 bases, with 8 bases left between them. The CDR3 contains 13 residues.

This clonotype was detected only a few times. This chain links TRBV5-1 with TRBJ2-7; D remains ambiguous. Trimming took 5 bases from V and 3 from J, leaving 18 bases between them. Germline V gene data show CDR1 as SGHRS and CDR2 as YFSETQ. The CDR3 has 15 residues. CDR3 residues: CASRPRPTNGYEQYF. In DNA form, the CDR3 reads TGCGCCAGCAGACCCCGCCCGACCAATGGCTACGAGCAGTACTTC.

The chain couples TRBV5-1 to TRBJ2-7; D is undetermined. The germline V gene encodes CDR1 SGHRS and CDR2 YFSETQ. Between the trimmed V and J ends, which lost 4 bases and 1 base, there was a span of 9 bases. The CDR3 consists of 13 residues. The DNA for the CDR3 is TGCGCCAGCAGCCGAACTACTTCCTACGAGCAGTACTTC. This codes for CASSRTTSYEQYF.

This clonotype was counted between two and nine times. The chain has TRBV5-1 and TRBJ2-3; 9 bases fit TRBD2. Germline V gives CDR1 SGHRS, CDR2 YFSETQ. The trim removed 6 bases at V and 1 base at J, leaving 6 bases unmatched. There are 15 residues in the CDR3. The CDR3, as DNA: TGCGCCAGCACCTTCTCTAGCGGGGGCACAGATACGCAGTATTTT. Its protein product is CASTFSSGGTDTQYF.

In its sample, this clonotype was seen a few times. The CDR3 coding sequence is TGTGCCATCAGTGAGCCGCGCCCAGATACGCAGTATTTT. This gives the protein CAISEPRPDTQYF. The chain combines TRBV10-3 with TRBJ2-3; unclear D gene. There are 13 residues in the CDR3. Per the germline V gene, CDR1 is ENHRY and CDR2 is SYGVKD. Trimming removed 2 bases at V and 4 bases at J, with 7 bases between.

The V gene is TRBV7-9, the J gene TRBJ2-5; D not resolved. This CDR3 contains 11 residues. The V and J ends lost 5 bases and 5 bases respectively, with 6 bases between them. From germline, CDR1 is SEHNR and CDR2 FQNEAQ (reference sequence). CDR3 amino acids: CASSPVETQYF. CDR3 sequence (DNA): TGTGCCAGCAGCCCGGTTGAGACCCAGTACTTC.

The chain couples TRBV11-3 to TRBJ1-1; 7 nucleotides agree with TRBD1. The CDR3 is 15 residues long. Trimming at V came to 4 bases and at J to 0 bases, leaving 5 bases not matched to a gene. CDR1 SGHNT and CDR2 YENEEA come from the germline V gene. The CDR3 spells CASSYPTGMNTEAFF. The CDR3 DNA follows: TGTGCCAGCAGCTACCCGACAGGGATGAACACTGAAGCTTTCTTT.

This clonotype was seen only a few times. V and J are TRBV24-1 and TRBJ2-5; D gene uncertain. The CDR3 is 14 amino acids. Trimming pared 0 bases from V and 4 bases from J, leaving 8 bases between. Germline V lookup: CDR1 KGHDR, CDR2 SFDVKD. CDR3 coding DNA: TGTGCCACCAGTGATTTGGGTCCTGGAGAGACCCAGTACTTC. Its translation: CATSDLGPGETQYF.

This clonotype showed up just a few times. This chain joins TRBV6-5 and TRBJ2-7, with D maybe TRBD1 (6 bases). The germline V gene encodes CDR1 MNHEY and CDR2 SVGAGI. There are 15 residues in the CDR3. V lost 4 bases to trimming and J lost 7 bases, with 20 bases between them. The CDR3 reads CASSSPDRFFGEQYF. The CDR3 DNA reads TGTGCCAGCAGTTCCCCGGACAGATTTTTTGGGGAGCAGTACTTC.

This clonotype has a handful of counts. The genes are TRBV6-2 or TRBV6-3 and TRBJ2-1; 14 nucleotides line up with TRBD2. Germline trimming cut 6 bases from V and 0 bases from J; bases unmatched to any gene: 16. The CDR3 loop spans 21 amino acids. CDR1 MNHEY and CDR2 SVGEGT come from the germline V gene. The CDR3, as DNA: TGTGCCAGCAGCTCACAGGGGACTAGCGGGAGTTCCCCGAGCTCCTACAATGAGCAGTTCTTC. The encoded protein is CASSSQGTSGSSPSSYNEQFF.

The CDR3 DNA is TGTGCCAGCAGTTTAGCGGCCTCTAGCAATGAGCAGTTCTTC. This encodes CASSLAASSNEQFF. The rearrangement uses TRBV12-3 or TRBV12-4 and TRBJ2-1; no clear D. Between the trimmed V and J ends, which lost 0 bases and 6 bases, there was a span of 9 bases. This CDR3 contains 14 residues.

This clonotype has a handful of counts. The rearrangement links TRBV4-3 to TRBJ1-6; D is unclear. V lost 4 bases to trimming and J lost 8 bases, with 12 bases between them. Per germline, CDR1 LGHNA and CDR2 YSLEER. CDR3 size: 14 residues. The CDR3 nucleotides are TGCGCCAGCAGCCTGACACCAGAGGATTCACCCCTCCACTTT. Translation: CASSLTPEDSPLHF.

The V and J genes are TRBV20-1 and TRBJ2-2; 8 bases agree with TRBD2. CDR1 is DFQATT and CDR2 is SNEGSKA in the germline V gene (reference sequence). This CDR3 is 14 amino acids long. V shed 6 bases and J 4 bases; nucleotides not matched to a gene: 7. CDR3 amino acids: CSARGGVVTGELFF. The CDR3 DNA sequence: TGCAGTGCCCGGGGGGGGGTCGTCACCGGGGAGCTGTTTTTT.

V and J are TRBV12-3 or TRBV12-4 and TRBJ2-1; TRBD1 matches 7 bases. Trimming at V came to 6 bases and at J to 7 bases, leaving 3 bases not matched to a gene. This CDR3 has 12 amino acids. The CDR3 DNA sequence: TGTGCCAGCAGGATACAGGGGAATGAGCAGTTCTTC. Protein sequence: CASRIQGNEQFF.

The genes are TRBV7-9 and TRBJ2-1; D is unclear. The CDR3 spans 13 residues. Germline CDR1 is SEHNR and CDR2 is FQNEAQ (reference sequence). V lost 5 bases, J lost 3 bases, and 8 bases lay in between. The CDR3 loop is CASSPDFYNEQFF. The CDR3 DNA is TGTGCCAGCAGCCCCGACTTCTACAATGAGCAGTTCTTC.

In its sample, this clonotype was seen a few times. The chain carries TRBV28 and TRBJ2-3; D is unclear. This CDR3 has 15 amino acids. The V gene lost 2 bases and the J gene lost 4 bases, with 13 bases spanning the gap. From germline, CDR1 is MDHEN and CDR2 SYDVKM. The CDR3 nucleotides read TGTGCCAGCAGTTTACTGGGTAGGATCGCAGATACGCAGTATTTT. It is translated as CASSLLGRIADTQYF.

This clonotype was seen a few times. This rearrangement joins TRBV12-3 or TRBV12-4 to TRBJ2-2, with TRBD2 identical over 7 bases. With 5 bases clipped from V and 8 bases from J, the junction kept 17 bases outside the gene matches. This CDR3 spans 17 amino acids. This chain's CDR3 is CASSARDYNLTYGELFF. Written as DNA, the CDR3 is TGTGCCAGCAGTGCTCGGGACTACAATTTAACATATGGGGAGCTGTTTTTT.

The chain links TRBV7-9 to TRBJ2-7; TRBD2 matches at 8 bases. Germline CDR1 and CDR2: SEHNR and FQNEAQ (reference sequence). The CDR3 loop spans 16 amino acids. The ends lost 7 bases at V and 4 bases at J; junction bases unmatched: 15. CDR3 amino acids: CASNKAGGRTFYEQYF. In nucleotides, the CDR3 is TGTGCCAGCAACAAGGCGGGAGGCCGAACTTTTTACGAGCAGTACTTC. The entire variable domain, with the rest obtained from reference TRBV7-9 and TRBJ2-7, is as follows: DTGVSQNPRHKITKRGQNVTFRCDPISEHNRLYWYRQTLGQGPEFLTYFQNEAQLEKSRLLSDRFSAERPKGSFSTLEIQRTEQGDSAMYLCASNKAGGRTFYEQYFGPGTRLTVT.

This clonotype was counted a few times. The V gene is TRBV6-1, the J gene TRBJ2-7; TRBD1 might be the D (6 bases). The germline gives CDR1 MNHNS, CDR2 SASEGT. V lost 7 bases to trimming and J lost 11 bases, with 24 bases between them. The CDR3 is 14 amino acids. The CDR3 reads CASTDESTRQAKYF. The CDR3 coding sequence is TGTGCCAGCACCGACGAATCAACGCGACAGGCTAAGTACTTC.

This clonotype occurred many times. The chain employs TRBV5-6 and TRBJ2-3; a possible D gene is TRBD1 (6 bases). The CDR3 extends over 15 amino acids. Trimming took 1 base from V and 3 from J, leaving 12 bases between them. Germline-derived CDR1 and CDR2 are SGHDT and YYEEEE. CDR3 loop: CASSLRQGRTDTQYF. In DNA form, the CDR3 reads TGTGCCAGCAGCTTGAGGCAGGGGAGAACAGATACGCAGTATTTT.

This clonotype has ten or more counts. The rearrangement uses TRBV7-9 and TRBJ2-1; D not certain. CDR1 and CDR2 (germline): SEHNR, FQNEAQ (reference sequence). V was trimmed by 4 bases and J by 6 bases, leaving 13 bases between them. CDR3 length: 14 residues. The CDR3 DNA is TGTGCCAGCAGCTCCGCCCTTACGGGCAATGAGCAGTTCTTC. Amino acid sequence: CASSSALTGNEQFF.

The rearrangement uses TRBV3-1 and TRBJ2-2; D ambiguous. The CDR3 is 16 amino acids. The V gene's germline CDR1 is LGHDT and CDR2 YNNKEL (reference sequence). The V and J ends lost 0 bases and 5 bases respectively, with 13 bases between them. CDR3 sequence (DNA): TGTGCCAGCAGCCAAGACCGTGTTAGATCAACCGGGGAGCTGTTTTTT. Amino acid sequence: CASSQDRVRSTGELFF.

The genes are TRBV7-8 and TRBJ2-1; 10 bases match TRBD2. Germline V CDR1 and CDR2: SGHVS, FQNEAQ. The CDR3 has 20 residues. Trimming at V came to 3 bases and at J to 9 bases, leaving 23 bases not matched to a gene. CDR3 coding DNA: TGTGCCAGCAGCTTTTGGGGCCGGACAGGCCTACTAGCGGGGATTTCTGAGCAGTTCTTC. Translating it yields CASSFWGRTGLLAGISEQFF.

This rearrangement joins TRBV2 to TRBJ2-2; weak D call: TRBD2 (6 bases). CDR1 and CDR2 from the germline V gene are SNHLY and FYNNEI. The CDR3 length is 15 residues. V was cut by 4 bases and J by 4 bases, with 13 bases left in between. The CDR3 DNA is TGTGCCAGCAGTGTTAGGGAGGAAGCCACCGGGGAGCTGTTTTTT. Its protein product is CASSVREEATGELFF.

The V call is TRBV18, the J call TRBJ2-5; D call uncertain. V dropped 1 base and J dropped 1 base, with 13 bases sitting between them. Germline lookup yields CDR1 KGHSH and CDR2 LQKENI. The CDR3 sequence is 16 residues long. The CDR3 DNA is TGTGCCAGCTCACCACTTTTTACTTTTAGCCAAGAGACCCAGTACTTC. Translation gives CASSPLFTFSQETQYF.

V usage is TRBV10-3 and J usage is TRBJ2-3, with D possibly being TRBD2 (5 bases). The V gene's germline CDR1 is ENHRY and CDR2 SYGVKD. The ends were cut back, 3 bases at V and 2 bases at J, with 9 bases in the middle. This CDR3 has 14 residues. CDR3 protein: CAISEIATTDTQYF. For the CDR3, the DNA is TGTGCCATCAGTGAAATAGCGACCACAGATACGCAGTATTTT.

The chain has TRBV27 and TRBJ2-5; TRBD2 is a possible D gene (5 bases). The V gene's germline CDR1 is MNHEY and CDR2 SMNVEV (reference sequence). The CDR3 is 16 residues long. The V end lost 4 bases, the J end lost 1 base, and 16 bases lay between the germline ends. The CDR3 here is CASSSLGKGAQETQYF. CDR3 nucleotides: TGTGCCAGCAGTTCCCTTGGGAAGGGAGCCCAAGAGACCCAGTACTTC.

A few counts support this clonotype. The CDR3 protein is CSARGQGYEQYF. The CDR3 bases are TGCAGCGCGAGGGGGCAGGGCTACGAGCAGTACTTC. The chain is built from TRBV29-1 and TRBJ2-7; TRBD1 aligns across 7 bases. Germline V gene lookup returns CDR1 SQVTM and CDR2 ANQGSEA. The CDR3 consists of 12 residues. Losses at the gene ends were 7 bases for V and 3 bases for J; bases not matched to a gene: 6.